The 12 T cell receptor beta chains below come from one sample, sequenced in a study of T cells in Graves' hyperthyroidism and ophthalmopathy. Amplified TCR beta CDR3 regions derived from RNA transcripts. During a first-round RT-PCR of the TCR CDR3, the HTBI primer set was used. Using its own MiXCR run on the multiplex PCR reads, TCRdb lists one record per CDR3 protein. The table records some 300,000 distinct CDR3 sequences, about an eighth of them present only once. Material: blood. The receptors come from a woman in her 30s with Graves' hyperthyroidism that later progressed to Graves' ophthalmopathy.

The table lists this clonotype with many counts. This chain uses TRBV7-8 with TRBJ1-6, with 7 bases matching TRBD1. The V and J ends lost 0 bases and 11 bases, in that order; junction bases with no gene match: 4. CDR3 length: 14 amino acids. Germline V gives CDR1 SGHVS, CDR2 FQNEAQ. CDR3 sequence (DNA): TGTGCCAGCAGCTTAGCACAGGGGTGGACACCCCTCCACTTT. Translation: CASSLAQGWTPLHF.

This clonotype was seen repeatedly, ten times or more. V usage is TRBV13 and J usage is TRBJ2-3; D not certain. In germline, CDR1 is PRHDT, CDR2 FYEKMQ (reference sequence). CDR3 length: 13 amino acids. The ends were cut back, 8 bases at V and 2 bases at J, with 11 bases in the middle. CDR3 nucleotide sequence: TGTGCCAGCTCGCCCTTAGTCACAGATACGCAGTATTTT. Translated: CASSPLVTDTQYF.

This clonotype was found a few times. This chain links TRBV4-1 with TRBJ2-3, with unresolved D. Germline V lookup: CDR1 MGHRA, CDR2 YSYEKL. Trimming cost V 3 bases and J 5 bases, with 9 bases left between them. This CDR3 has 13 residues. CDR3 region: CASSQLGGDTQYF. In DNA, the CDR3 is TGCGCCAGCAGCCAGCTGGGCGGAGATACGCAGTATTTT.

This clonotype was detected ten times or more. The gene calls are TRBV7-2 and TRBJ2-1; D may be TRBD1 or TRBD2 (5 bases each). Germline V lookup: CDR1 SGHTA, CDR2 FQGNSA. The CDR3 covers 15 residues. V was clipped by 6 bases and J by 5 bases, with 17 bases between them. The chain's CDR3 is CASRGVGVPDNEQFF. CDR3 coding DNA: TGTGCCAGCAGGGGAGTGGGGGTTCCGGACAATGAGCAGTTCTTC.

The CDR3 protein is CASSLRVTGAGANVLTF. The CDR3 DNA is TGTGCCAGCAGCTTGCGGGTTACGGGAGCGGGGGCCAACGTCCTGACTTTC. The rearrangement uses TRBV5-6 and TRBJ2-6; possibly TRBD2 for D (6 bases). In germline, CDR1 is SGHDT, CDR2 YYEEEE. V was trimmed by 1 base and J by 4 bases, leaving 15 bases between them. CDR3 size: 17 residues. The full variable domain, in which reference TRBV5-6 and TRBJ2-6 provide the parts outside the CDR3, is DAGVTQSPTHLIKTRGQQVTLRCSPKSGHDTVSWYQQALGQGPQFIFQYYEEEERQRGNFPDRFSGHQFPNYSSELNVNALLLGDSALYLCASSLRVTGAGANVLTFGAGSRLTVL.

This clonotype was detected a few times. This chain links TRBV15 with TRBJ2-1, with D possibly being TRBD2 (5 bases). The CDR3 runs 16 residues. V lost 0 bases and J lost 5, with 14 bases in between. The V gene's germline CDR1 is LNHNV and CDR2 YYDKDF (reference sequence). The CDR3 sequence is CATSRDLGLENNEQFF. The CDR3 coding sequence is TGTGCCACCAGCAGAGATCTTGGACTCGAAAACAATGAGCAGTTCTTC.

J is TRBJ1-1 and V is TRBV28; the D gene is possibly TRBD1 (6 bases). V lost 4 bases and J lost 1, with 16 bases in between. In germline, CDR1 is MDHEN, CDR2 SYDVKM. This CDR3 has 16 amino acids. The CDR3 DNA sequence: TGTGCCAGCAGTTGGATAGGGGGGCAGAAGAACACTGAAGCTTTCTTT. It encodes CASSWIGGQKNTEAFF.

This clonotype was observed at least ten times. CDR3 sequence: CASSRGLAGVDWYF. The CDR3 DNA reads TGCGCCAGCAGCCGAGGACTAGCGGGAGTCGATTGGTACTTC. This chain joins TRBV4-3 and TRBJ2-5, with 13 positions matching TRBD2. CDR3 size: 14 residues. Germline V CDR1 and CDR2: LGHNA, YSLEER. Trimming cost V 4 bases and J 13 bases; bases outside gene matches: 9.

The sample holds many counts of this clonotype. The chain has TRBV3-1 and TRBJ2-1; no clear D gene. This CDR3 has 15 amino acids. Per germline, CDR1 LGHDT and CDR2 YNNKEL (reference sequence). The V and J ends lost 4 bases and 2 bases respectively, with 12 bases between them. CDR3 DNA: TGTGCCAGCAGCCGTTCCGGGCCCGCCTACAATGAGCAGTTCTTC. Translated, it gives CASSRSGPAYNEQFF.

V usage is TRBV4-2 and J usage is TRBJ1-2; D is perhaps TRBD1 (6 bases). Germline CDR1 reads LGHNA; CDR2 reads YNFKEQ. V shed 3 bases and J shed 3 bases, with 17 bases lying between them. The CDR3 spans 16 residues. The CDR3 sequence: CASSHIGGRADYGYTF. The CDR3 nucleotides read TGTGCCAGCAGCCATATCGGGGGGCGGGCGGACTATGGCTACACCTTC.

This clonotype was seen a handful of times. This sequence joins TRBV5-1 and TRBJ2-1; D possibly corresponds to TRBD1 (7 bases). This CDR3 region has 15 residues. Trimming cost V 0 bases and J 5 bases, with 12 bases left between them. Germline loops: CDR1 SGHRS, CDR2 YFSETQ. The CDR3 reads CASSLVGGTDNEQFF. The CDR3 DNA reads as TGCGCCAGCAGCTTGGTTGGCGGGACAGACAATGAGCAGTTCTTC.

This clonotype was recorded at least ten times. The CDR3 coding sequence is TGTGCCAGCTCAACCTCAGAAATCACTGAAGCTTTCTTT. Protein: CASSTSEITEAFF. This rearrangement joins TRBV18 to TRBJ1-1, with D hard to call. The ends were cut back, 5 bases at V and 4 bases at J, with 11 bases in the middle. The germline CDR1 and CDR2 sequences are KGHSH and LQKENI. The CDR3 extends over 13 amino acids.